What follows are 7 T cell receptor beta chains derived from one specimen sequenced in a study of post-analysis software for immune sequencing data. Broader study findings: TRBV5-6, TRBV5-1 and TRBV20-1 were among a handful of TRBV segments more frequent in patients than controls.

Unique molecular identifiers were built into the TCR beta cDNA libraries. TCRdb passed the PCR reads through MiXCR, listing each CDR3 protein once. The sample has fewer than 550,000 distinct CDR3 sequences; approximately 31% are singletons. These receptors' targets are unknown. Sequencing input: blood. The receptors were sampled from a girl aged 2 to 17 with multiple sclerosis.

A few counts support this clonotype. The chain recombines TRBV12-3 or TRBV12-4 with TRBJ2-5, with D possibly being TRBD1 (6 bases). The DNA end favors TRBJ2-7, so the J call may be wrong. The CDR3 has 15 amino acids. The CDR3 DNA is TGTGCCAGCACTCGAACCCGGGACATCACCTACGAGCAGTACTTC. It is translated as CASTRTRDITYEQYF.

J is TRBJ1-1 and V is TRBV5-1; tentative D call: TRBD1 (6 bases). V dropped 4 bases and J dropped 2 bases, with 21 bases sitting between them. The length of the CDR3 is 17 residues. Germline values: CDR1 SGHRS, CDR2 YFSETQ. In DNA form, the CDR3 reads TGCGCCAGCAGCACAATGCTAGGGGGTAGTCCCAACACTGAAGCTTTCTTT. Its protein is CASSTMLGGSPNTEAFF. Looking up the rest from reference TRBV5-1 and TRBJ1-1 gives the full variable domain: KAGVTQTPRYLIKTRGQQVTLSCSPISGHRSVSWYQQTPGQGLQFLFEYFSETQRNKGNFPGRFSGRQFSNSRSEMNVSTLELGDSALYLCASSTMLGGSPNTEAFFGQGTRLTVV.

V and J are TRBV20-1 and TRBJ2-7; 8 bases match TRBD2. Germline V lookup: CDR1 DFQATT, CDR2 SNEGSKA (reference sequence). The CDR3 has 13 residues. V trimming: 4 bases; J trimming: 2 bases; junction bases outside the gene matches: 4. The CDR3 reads CSAIRGGTYEQYF. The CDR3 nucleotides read TGCAGTGCTATCCGGGGGGGAACCTACGAGCAGTACTTC.

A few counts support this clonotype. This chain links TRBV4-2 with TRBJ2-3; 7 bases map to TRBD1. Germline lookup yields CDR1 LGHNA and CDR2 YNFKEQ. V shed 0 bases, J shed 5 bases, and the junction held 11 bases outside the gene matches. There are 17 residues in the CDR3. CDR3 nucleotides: TGTGCCAGCAGCCAAGACCCGAGGGGGCAGGGCGGAGATACGCAGTATTTT. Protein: CASSQDPRGQGGDTQYF.

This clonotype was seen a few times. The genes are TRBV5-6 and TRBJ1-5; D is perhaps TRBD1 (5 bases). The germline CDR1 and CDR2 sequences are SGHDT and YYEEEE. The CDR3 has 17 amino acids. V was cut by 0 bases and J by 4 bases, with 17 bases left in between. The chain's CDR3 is CASSLGQGGFKNQPQHF. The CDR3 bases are TGTGCCAGCAGCTTGGGGCAGGGAGGGTTTAAGAATCAGCCCCAGCATTTT.

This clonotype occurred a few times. CDR3 sequence: CATSRAGDNYGYTF. The CDR3 DNA reads as TGTGCCACCAGTCGGGCAGGGGATAACTATGGCTACACCTTC. The genes are TRBV24-1 and TRBJ1-2, with D perhaps matching TRBD1 (6 bases). CDR1 is KGHDR, CDR2 SFDVKD, per germline. The CDR3 contains 14 residues. The V and J ends lost 6 bases and 1 base respectively, with 11 bases between them.

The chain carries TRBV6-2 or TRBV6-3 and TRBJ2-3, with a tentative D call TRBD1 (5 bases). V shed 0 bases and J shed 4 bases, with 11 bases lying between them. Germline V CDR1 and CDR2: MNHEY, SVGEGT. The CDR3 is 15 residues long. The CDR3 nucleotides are TGTGCCAGCAGTTACTCGATTCTAGGGGCAGATACGCAGTATTTT. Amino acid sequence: CASSYSILGADTQYF.